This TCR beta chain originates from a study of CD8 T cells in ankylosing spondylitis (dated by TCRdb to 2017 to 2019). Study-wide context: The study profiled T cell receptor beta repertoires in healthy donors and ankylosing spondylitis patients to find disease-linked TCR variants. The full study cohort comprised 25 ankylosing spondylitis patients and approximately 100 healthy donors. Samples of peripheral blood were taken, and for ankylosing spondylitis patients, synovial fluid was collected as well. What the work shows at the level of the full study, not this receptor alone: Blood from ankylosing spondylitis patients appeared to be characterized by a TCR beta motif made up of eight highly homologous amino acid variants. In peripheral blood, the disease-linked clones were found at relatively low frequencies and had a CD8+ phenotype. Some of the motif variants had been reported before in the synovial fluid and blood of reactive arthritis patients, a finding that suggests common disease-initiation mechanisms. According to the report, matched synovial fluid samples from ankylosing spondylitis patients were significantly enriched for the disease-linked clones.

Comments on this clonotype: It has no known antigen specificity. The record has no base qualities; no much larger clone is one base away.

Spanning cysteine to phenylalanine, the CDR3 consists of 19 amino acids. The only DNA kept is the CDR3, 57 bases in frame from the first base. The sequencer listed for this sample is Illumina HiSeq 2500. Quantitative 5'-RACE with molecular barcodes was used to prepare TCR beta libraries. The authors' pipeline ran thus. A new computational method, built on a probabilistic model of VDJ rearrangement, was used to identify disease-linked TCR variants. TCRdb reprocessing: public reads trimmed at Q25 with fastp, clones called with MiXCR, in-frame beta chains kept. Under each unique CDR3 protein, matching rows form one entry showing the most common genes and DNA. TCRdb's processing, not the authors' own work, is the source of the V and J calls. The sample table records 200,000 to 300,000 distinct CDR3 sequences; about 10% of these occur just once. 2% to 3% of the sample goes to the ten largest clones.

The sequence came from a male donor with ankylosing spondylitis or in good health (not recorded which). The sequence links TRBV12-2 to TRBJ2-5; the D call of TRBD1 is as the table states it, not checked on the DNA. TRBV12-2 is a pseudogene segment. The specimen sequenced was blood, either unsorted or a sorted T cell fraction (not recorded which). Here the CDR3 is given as CASRSPVKGGGIYQETQYF. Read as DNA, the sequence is TGTGCAAGTCGTTCCCCGGTGAAGGGGGGGGGCATCTACCAAGAGACCCAGTACTTC.